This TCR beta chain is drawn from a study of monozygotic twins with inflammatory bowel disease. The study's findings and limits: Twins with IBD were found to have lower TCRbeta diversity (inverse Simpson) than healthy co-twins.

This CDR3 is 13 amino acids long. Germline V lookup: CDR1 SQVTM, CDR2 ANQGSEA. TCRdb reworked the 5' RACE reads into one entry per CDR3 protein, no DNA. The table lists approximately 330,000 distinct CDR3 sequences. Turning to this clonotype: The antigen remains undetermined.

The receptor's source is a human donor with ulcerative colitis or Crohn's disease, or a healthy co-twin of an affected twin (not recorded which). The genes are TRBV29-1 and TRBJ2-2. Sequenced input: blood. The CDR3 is CSVEGPRWGELFF.